Listed below are T cell receptor beta chains from one sample, sequenced in a study of blood T cell repertoires in COVID-19. Only in-frame clones appear in the TCRdb table, and some are missing; sequencing was by immunoSEQ multiplex PCR. Of under 350,000 clones in the sample, roughly 85% were seen once. Source material: peripheral blood. These receptors originate from a woman in her forties or fifties who had recovered from COVID-19. Both conserved end residues are part of each CDR3.

J | V | CDR3
TRBJ2-4 | TRBV7-2 | CASSLIMAKNIQYF
TRBJ2-6 | TRBV3-1/TRBV3-2 | CASSQDIGVSGANVLTF
TRBJ2-2 | TRBV24-1 | CASEQPGGTGELFF
TRBJ1-1 | TRBV30 | CAWTEGVNAFF
TRBJ1-1 | TRBV28 | CASRQGATEAFF
TRBJ2-1 | TRBV19 | CASSRRRVGYNNEQFF
TRBJ2-7 | TRBV28 | CASSSGLAGGVEQYF
TRBJ1-5 | TRBV19 | CASSTTGYQPQHF
TRBJ1-2 | TRBV5-1 | CASSGDRAEDGYTF
TRBJ1-2 | TRBV19 | CATEQGARDYGYTF
TRBJ2-4 | TRBV4-3 | CASSQERGGAAKNIQYF
TRBJ2-5 | TRBV7-2 | CASSLGVTTQETQYF
TRBJ2-7 | TRBV29-1 | CSVTQGAFGEQYF
TRBJ1-1 | TRBV12-3/TRBV12-4 | CASSTRGSTEAFF
TRBJ2-5 | TRBV5-1 | CASSPFGQGEETQYF
TRBJ1-2 | TRBV19 | CASRRTGVNYGYTF
TRBJ1-2 | TRBV14 | CASSQWQNYGYTF
TRBJ1-1 | TRBV19 | CASSALAVRGQGKNTEAFF
TRBJ1-1 | TRBV19 | CASSSPQGATEAFF
TRBJ2-7 | TRBV6-5 | CASSPPGGNHEQYF
TRBJ1-4 | TRBV30 | CAWNSRDRGRYEKLFF
TRBJ2-7 | TRBV20-1 | CSASLRTGPYEQYF
TRBJ2-1 | TRBV30 | CAWSRRGRSNEQFF
TRBJ1-5 | TRBV24-1 | CATSEAGGNQPQHF
TRBJ2-7 | TRBV6-5 | CASSTLGTVQEYF
TRBJ1-6 | TRBV7-6 | CASRGARTLHF
TRBJ2-1 | TRBV29-1 | CSATQRVAFNEQFF
TRBJ2-7 | TRBV5-6 | CASSLGGASSYEQYF
TRBJ2-5 | TRBV7-3 | CASSLQPSQQETQYF
TRBJ2-5 | TRBV19 | CASTETGTSLETQYF
TRBJ1-1 | TRBV10-3 | CAISEYGVNTEAFF
TRBJ1-6 | TRBV28 | CASRLYNSPLHF
TRBJ2-7 | TRBV15 | CATSRGQKNYEQYF
TRBJ2-5 | TRBV3-1/TRBV3-2 | CASSRGTGVVETQYF
TRBJ2-1 | TRBV19 | CASSKGEGGNKEQFF
TRBJ2-7 | TRBV5-4 | CASSFTGSSKQYF
TRBJ1-4 | TRBV10-3 | CAIRGSGEKLFF
TRBJ1-1 | TRBV2 | CASSEWQGNTEAFF
TRBJ2-7 | TRBV11-1 | CASSLATGYSYEQYF
TRBJ1-3 | TRBV6-4 | CASSHADGESGNTIYF